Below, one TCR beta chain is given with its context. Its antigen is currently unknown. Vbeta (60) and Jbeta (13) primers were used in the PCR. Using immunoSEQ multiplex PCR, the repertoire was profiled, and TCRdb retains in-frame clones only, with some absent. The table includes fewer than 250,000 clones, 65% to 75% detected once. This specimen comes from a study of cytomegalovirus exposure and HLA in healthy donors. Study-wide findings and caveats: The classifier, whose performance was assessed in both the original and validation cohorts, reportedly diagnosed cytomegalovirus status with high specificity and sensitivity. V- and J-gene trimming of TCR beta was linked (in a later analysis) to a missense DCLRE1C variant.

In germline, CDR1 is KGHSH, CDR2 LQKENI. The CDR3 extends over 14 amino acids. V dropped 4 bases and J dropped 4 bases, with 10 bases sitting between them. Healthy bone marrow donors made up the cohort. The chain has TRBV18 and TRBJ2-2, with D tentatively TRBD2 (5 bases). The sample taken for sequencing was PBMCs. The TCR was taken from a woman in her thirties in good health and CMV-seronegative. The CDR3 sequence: CASSQDWLTGELFF. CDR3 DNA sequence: TGTGCCAGCTCACAGGACTGGCTCACCGGGGAGCTGTTTTTT.